A single count supports the clone carrying this T cell receptor beta chain. The antigen is not known. The sample is drawn from a study of CD8 T cells in acute hepatitis C reinfection. Regarding time point: naive CD8 control sorted from an acute-time-point sample. Overall study findings and caveats: NS3-1073 specific cells were too rare to sort at chronic follow-up. Bulk TCRbeta-only sequencing left public clonotype pairing undetermined. No group differed significantly in the high NS3-1073 repertoire diversity. Preferential TRBV04 and TRBV06 usage appeared in all groups and was not explained by the naive pool.

Only in-frame clones appear in the TCRdb table, and some are missing; sequencing was by immunoSEQ multiplex PCR. Seen here are 35,000 to 40,000 clones, 80% to 90% observed once, and the top ten hold roughly 0.51%. Germline CDR1 SEHNR, CDR2 FQNEAQ (reference sequence). V was pared by 5 bases and J by 2 bases, with 9 bases of the junction left unmatched. The CDR3 has 16 residues. This rearrangement joins TRBV7-9 to TRBJ2-3, with 8 bases lining up with TRBD2. Input material: naive CD8+ T cells from PBMCs. The sequence came from a man younger than 40 with chronic hepatitis C. In nucleotides, the CDR3 is TGTGCCAGCAGCCGTCCTACTAGCGGCAACACAGATACGCAGTATTTT. Its protein is CASSRPTSGNTDTQYF.